The TCR beta chain under discussion was sequenced for a study of human CD8 memory T cell subsets. Notes on the study in general: It was suggested by Chao1 estimates that stem-like memory T cells were more diverse than precursor exhausted T cells. Stem-like memory and precursor exhausted T cells, unlike effector memory cells, were similarly highly diverse.

Germline loops: CDR1 MGHDK, CDR2 SYGVNS. The CDR3 spans 15 residues. A note on this clonotype: No antigen is known for it.

UMI-labeled 5' RACE produced the TCR beta libraries. No DNA is given; TCRdb re-called the 5' RACE reads and lists each CDR3 protein once. This sample contains around 5,400 distinct CDR3 sequences. The chain combines TRBV25-1 with TRBJ1-2; there is no DNA to check the TCRdb D call of TRBD1. Sequencing was carried out using CD8+ T cells from PBMCs. The TCR comes from a human donor in good health. CDR3: CASSETDSFGRGYTF.